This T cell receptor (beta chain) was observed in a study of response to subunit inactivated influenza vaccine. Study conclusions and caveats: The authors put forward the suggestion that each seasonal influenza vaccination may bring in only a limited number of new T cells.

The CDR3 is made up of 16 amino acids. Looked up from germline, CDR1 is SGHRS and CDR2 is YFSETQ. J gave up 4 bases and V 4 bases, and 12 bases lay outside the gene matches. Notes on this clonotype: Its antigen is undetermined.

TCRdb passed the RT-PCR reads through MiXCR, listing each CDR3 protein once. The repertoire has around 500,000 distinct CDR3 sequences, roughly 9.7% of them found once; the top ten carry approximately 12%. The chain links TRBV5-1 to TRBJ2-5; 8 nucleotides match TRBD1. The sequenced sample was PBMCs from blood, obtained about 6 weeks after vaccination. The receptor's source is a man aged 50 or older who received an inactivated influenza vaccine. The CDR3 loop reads CASSGRSQGARETQYF. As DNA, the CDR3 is TGCGCCAGCAGCGGACGGTCGCAGGGGGCCAGAGAGACCCAGTACTTC.